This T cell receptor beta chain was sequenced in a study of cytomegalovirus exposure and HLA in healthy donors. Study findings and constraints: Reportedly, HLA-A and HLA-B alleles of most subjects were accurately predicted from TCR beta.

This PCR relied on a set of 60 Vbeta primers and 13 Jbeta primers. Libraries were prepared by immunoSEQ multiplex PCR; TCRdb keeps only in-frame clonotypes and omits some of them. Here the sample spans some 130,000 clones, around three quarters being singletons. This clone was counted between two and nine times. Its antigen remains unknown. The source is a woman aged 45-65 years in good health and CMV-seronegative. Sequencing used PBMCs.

CDR3 in amino acids: CASSLRGTRDTQYF. The CDR3 DNA reads as TGCGCCAGCAGCCTCCGAGGGACTAGGGATACGCAGTATTTT. J is TRBJ2-3 and V is TRBV4-3; TRBD2 agrees at 8 bases. Germline V gene sequence: CDR1 LGHNA, CDR2 YSLEER. J gave up 6 bases and V 4 bases, and 6 bases lay outside the gene matches. The CDR3 is made up of 14 amino acids.